This TCR beta chain was captured in a study of multiple sclerosis patients with progressive multifocal leukoencephalopathy. CDR1 SGHVS and CDR2 FQNEAQ come from the germline V gene. The CDR3 consists of 17 residues. Trimming removed 3 bases from V and 3 bases from J; junction bases left unmatched: 6. Indicated time point: time of PML onset. Between about 16 and 60 months of natalizumab therapy passed before PML developed in these natalizumab-treated patients. T3 blood samples were collected at the time of PML onset. Regarding the study as a whole: Expanded clones at PML onset predated and persisted through natalizumab therapy.

As for this clone: Its specificity is not known.

TCRdb's table, derived via immunoSEQ multiplex PCR, lists solely in-frame clones and lacks some. The sample includes under 35,000 clones, 87% seen only once; the top ten take approximately 5.2%. The chain employs TRBV7-8 and TRBJ2-3; 13 nucleotides align to TRBD2. The sample in question was PBMCs, obtained from a patient treated with natalizumab. The TCR originated in a middle-aged woman with progressive multifocal leukoencephalopathy. This chain's CDR3 is CASSFPLAGGPTDTQYF. In nucleotides, the CDR3 is TGTGCCAGCAGCTTCCCACTAGCGGGAGGGCCAACAGATACGCAGTATTTT.